One and the same sample provided the 27 T cell receptor beta chains below, sequenced in a study of T-cell reconstitution after alpha-beta-depleted transplantation in children. Preparation of the TCRbeta library used unique molecular identifiers. MiXCR, run by TCRdb on the PCR reads, gives a single entry per CDR3 protein. The data show around 680,000 distinct CDR3 sequences, with roughly 15% seen just once and about 1.1% held by the top ten. The input for sequencing was PBMCs from the stem cell graft donor, taken from the stem cell graft. Every receptor here comes from a human donor who donated a stem cell graft to a child with acute myeloid leukemia.

The chain carries TRBV7-2 and TRBJ2-1; a weak D match, TRBD1 (5 bases). The CDR3 covers 16 residues. Looked up from germline, CDR1 is SGHTA and CDR2 is FQGNSA. V was clipped by 5 bases and J by 5 bases, with 19 bases between them. In DNA, the CDR3 is TGTGCCAGCAGCCCTTGGACACCACTCCCCAACAATGAGCAGTTCTTC. This gives the protein CASSPWTPLPNNEQFF.

This clonotype was recorded at least ten times. J is TRBJ2-7 and V is TRBV12-3 or TRBV12-4; D is possibly TRBD2 (6 bases). The CDR3 contains 14 residues. The V end lost 5 bases, the J end lost 4 bases, and 15 bases lay between the germline ends. The CDR3 region has the DNA TGTGCCAGCAGTCCCGGGACTTCTCCATACGAGCAGTACGTC. The encoded protein is CASSPGTSPYEQYV.

This clonotype was seen repeatedly, ten times or more. The chain uses TRBV7-8 and TRBJ2-5, with 7 bases lining up with TRBD1. Unmatched junction bases numbered 10, after V lost 3 bases and J lost 0 bases. The CDR3 consists of 17 residues. The V gene's germline CDR1 is SGHVS and CDR2 FQNEAQ. The CDR3 sequence: CASSFPKTGPYQETQYF. CDR3 DNA sequence: TGTGCCAGCAGCTTTCCCAAGACAGGGCCGTACCAAGAGACCCAGTACTTC.

V is TRBV18 and J is TRBJ1-1, with D possibly TRBD1 on 5 matching bases. Germline CDR1 reads KGHSH; CDR2 reads LQKENI. V dropped 2 bases and J dropped 5 bases, with 9 bases sitting between them. CDR3 length: 13 amino acids. The CDR3 sequence is CASSPRGETEAFF. CDR3 DNA sequence: TGTGCCAGCTCACCAAGAGGGGAAACTGAAGCTTTCTTT. The full variable domain, with the rest looked up from reference TRBV18 and TRBJ1-1, is NAGVMQNPRHLVRRRGQEARLRCSPMKGHSHVYWYRQLPEEGLKFMVYLQKENIIDESGMPKERFSAEFPKEGPSILRIQQVVRGDSAAYFCASSPRGETEAFFGQGTRLTVV.

This clonotype has more than one count but fewer than ten. The V gene is TRBV27, the J gene TRBJ1-4, with 8 bases matching TRBD1. CDR1 and CDR2 from the germline V gene are MNHEY and SMNVEV (reference sequence). J lost 0 bases, V lost 2 bases, and 5 bases had no gene match. The CDR3 loop spans 17 amino acids. The CDR3 loop reads CASSLQTGDPTNEKLFF. DNA for the CDR3: TGTGCCAGCAGTTTACAGACAGGGGATCCAACTAATGAAAAACTGTTTTTT.

V usage is TRBV4-2 and J usage is TRBJ1-1; D gene unclear. The CDR3 totals 13 residues. Trimming shortened V by 1 base and J by 5 bases, and 8 bases separated the two germline ends. Germline V lookup: CDR1 LGHNA, CDR2 YNFKEQ. The chain's CDR3 is CASSQATETEAFF. DNA for the CDR3: TGTGCCAGCAGCCAAGCTACTGAAACTGAAGCTTTCTTT.

The chain uses TRBV7-2 and TRBJ2-5; tentatively, D is TRBD1 or TRBD2 (6 bases each). CDR1 and CDR2 (germline): SGHTA, FQGNSA. This CDR3 is 13 amino acids long. Deletions cut 8 bases from V and 4 bases from J, with 14 bases between. CDR3 residues: CASGRGARETQYF. In DNA form, the CDR3 reads TGTGCCAGCGGTAGGGGGGCGCGAGAGACCCAGTACTTC.

This clonotype was recorded at least ten times. The rearrangement joins TRBV20-1 to TRBJ2-1; D perhaps matches TRBD1 (5 bases). The CDR3 loop spans 14 amino acids. Germline assignment: CDR1 DFQATT and CDR2 SNEGSKA (reference sequence). Trimming took off 4 bases at V and 5 bases at J, with 15 bases between the two ends. The CDR3 nucleotides are TGCAGTGCTACAACCCCGTGGGGCGACAATGAGCAGTTCTTC. Encoded protein: CSATTPWGDNEQFF.

In its sample, this clonotype was seen many times. The genes are TRBV20-1 and TRBJ1-3; no reliable D call. The V end lost 2 bases, the J end lost 4 bases, and 12 bases lay between the germline ends. Germline loops: CDR1 DFQATT, CDR2 SNEGSKA (reference sequence). This CDR3 has 14 residues. CDR3 sequence: CSARLHRAGNTIYF. CDR3 nucleotides: TGCAGTGCTAGATTGCATAGGGCGGGAAACACCATATATTTT.

At least ten counts were recorded for this clonotype. The chain carries TRBV12-3 or TRBV12-4 and TRBJ1-1; D possibly corresponds to TRBD1 (5 bases). The CDR3 contains 15 residues. Trimming left V 5 bases short and J 1 base short, with 14 bases between. The CDR3 DNA reads as TGTGCCAGCAGTATACAAGGGGCGCCGAACACTGAAGCTTTCTTT. Its translation: CASSIQGAPNTEAFF.

This clonotype was recorded at least ten times. The chain is built from TRBV29-1 and TRBJ1-1; D remains unclear. Looked up from germline, CDR1 is SQVTM and CDR2 is ANQGSEA. The V end was cut by 0 bases, the J end by 11 bases, with 10 bases between. This CDR3 spans 11 amino acids. The CDR3 reads CSVEEVLGAFF. DNA for the CDR3: TGCAGCGTTGAAGAGGTTCTTGGGGCTTTCTTT.

J is TRBJ1-1 and V is TRBV7-9; TRBD1 is a possible D gene (5 bases). V was trimmed by 7 bases and J by 3 bases, leaving 12 bases between them. The length of the CDR3 is 13 residues. Germline loops: CDR1 SEHNR, CDR2 FQNEAQ (reference sequence). Here the CDR3 DNA reads TGTGCCAGCAACACCCGGGGGGACACTGAAGCTTTCTTT. This sequence encodes CASNTRGDTEAFF.

Remarks on this clonotype: This may come from a read error, since a much larger clone is one base off. This chain joins TRBV20-1 and TRBJ2-3, with TRBD2 identical over 9 bases. This CDR3 region has 15 residues. In germline, CDR1 is DFQATT, CDR2 SNEGSKA (reference sequence). V trimming: 0 bases; J trimming: 4 bases; junction bases outside the gene matches: 5. The CDR3 sequence: CSAREGTSTADTQYF. Here the CDR3 DNA reads TGCAGTGCTAGAGAAGGGACTAGCACGGCAGATACGCAGTATTTT.

The CDR3: CASSRTPGQGYGYTF. The CDR3 coding sequence is TGTGCCAGCAGTCGTACTCCGGGACAGGGTTATGGCTACACCTTC. The genes are TRBV7-2 and TRBJ1-2; TRBD1 agrees at 9 bases. The CDR3 has 15 amino acids. V lost 6 bases and J lost 5; bases outside the gene matches: 10. CDR1 and CDR2 from the germline V gene are SGHTA and FQGNSA. Filled out from reference TRBV7-2 and TRBJ1-2, the complete variable domain reads GAGVSQSPSNKVTEKGKDVELRCDPISGHTALYWYRQSLGQGLEFLIYFQGNSAPDKSGLPSDRFSAERTGGSVSTLTIQRTQQEDSAVYLCASSRTPGQGYGYTFGSGTRLTVV.

This clonotype occurred a few times. The chain carries TRBV5-1 and TRBJ1-2; 9 bases are shared with TRBD1. The germline gives CDR1 SGHRS, CDR2 YFSETQ. J was trimmed by 6 bases and V by 2 bases; bases with no gene match: 5. The CDR3 length is 14 residues. The CDR3 nucleotides read TGCGCCAGCAGCTTCATGGGACAGGGCGATGGCTACACCTTC. The encoded protein is CASSFMGQGDGYTF.

The V call is TRBV20-1, the J call TRBJ1-6; D gene ambiguous. The germline V gene encodes CDR1 DFQATT and CDR2 SNEGSKA (reference sequence). Trimming removed 0 bases at V and 8 bases at J, with 14 bases between. The CDR3 contains 15 residues. CDR3 nucleotides: TGCAGTGCTAGAGATAGGCGGAGCGGTCATTCACCCCTCCACTTT. Its translation: CSARDRRSGHSPLHF.

About this clonotype itself: A read error may explain this, as a much larger clone is one base away. The J gene is TRBJ2-5, the V gene TRBV12-3 or TRBV12-4, with TRBD1 matching 7 bases. The CDR3 covers 14 residues. The CDR3 here is CASSIRDSQESQYF. The CDR3 coding sequence is TGTGCCAGCAGTATCCGGGACAGTCAAGAGAGCCAGTACTTC.

This clonotype was seen many times. This chain links TRBV30 with TRBJ1-1, with a tentative D call TRBD1 (5 bases). V gave up 2 bases and J gave up 4 bases, with 11 bases separating them. Per germline, CDR1 GTSNPN and CDR2 SVGIG (reference sequence). This CDR3 contains 13 residues. The CDR3 is CAWSPHGTTEAFF. The CDR3 coding sequence is TGTGCCTGGAGTCCCCACGGGACCACTGAAGCTTTCTTT.

This clonotype was seen a single time. A much larger clone lies a single base off, so this may be a read error. This chain links TRBV20-1 with TRBJ1-5; 7 nucleotides match TRBD1. Trimming cost V 5 bases and J 3 bases; bases outside gene matches: 16. The CDR3 has 17 residues. CDR1 DFQATT and CDR2 SNEGSKA come from the germline V gene (reference sequence). The CDR3: CSAQGDKFSYTNQPQHF. CDR3 bases: TGCAGTGCTCAGGGGGACAAATTCTCATATACCAATCAGCCCCAGCATTTT.

This rearrangement joins TRBV7-2 to TRBJ2-3; D may match TRBD1 or TRBD2 (6 bases each). This CDR3 is built from 16 residues. Germline assignment: CDR1 SGHTA and CDR2 FQGNSA. V lost 3 bases to trimming and J lost 6 bases, with 19 bases between them. CDR3 loop: CASSLAGQISGDTQYF. In nucleotides, the CDR3 is TGTGCCAGCAGCTTGGCGGGACAAATCTCAGGGGATACGCAGTATTTT.

The chain is built from TRBV5-1 and TRBJ1-1; possibly TRBD1 for D (5 bases). CDR3 length equals 16 residues. Trimming took 3 bases from V and 2 from J, leaving 17 bases between them. Germline CDR1 is SGHRS and CDR2 is YFSETQ. The CDR3 protein is CASSWGTRAENTEAFF. The CDR3 nucleotides are TGCGCCAGCAGCTGGGGCACCAGGGCTGAAAACACTGAAGCTTTCTTT.

There are many counts of this clonotype. Here the CDR3 DNA reads TGCAGTGCTAGAGATATAATCGCCCCCGATGCCGGCGTCCTGACTTTC. Protein: CSARDIIAPDAGVLTF. The chain has TRBV20-1 and TRBJ2-6; D is uncertain. V was cut by 0 bases and J by 12 bases, with 21 bases left in between. Germline V gives CDR1 DFQATT, CDR2 SNEGSKA (reference sequence). The CDR3 spans 16 residues.

The V gene is TRBV7-9, the J gene TRBJ1-3; D is undetermined. V was shortened by 7 bases and J by 0 bases, with 4 bases between the two germline ends. CDR1 and CDR2 (germline): SEHNR, FQNEAQ (reference sequence). This CDR3 comprises 12 residues. The CDR3 here is CASILSGNTIYF. The DNA of the CDR3 is TGTGCCAGCATCCTCTCTGGAAACACCATATATTTT.

This clonotype was observed a few times. The J gene is TRBJ2-7, the V gene TRBV12-3 or TRBV12-4; 7 positions agree with TRBD1. V lost 6 bases and J lost 3; bases outside the gene matches: 5. The CDR3 is 13 amino acids. CDR3 protein: CASSPGQIYEQYF. The CDR3 DNA follows: TGTGCCAGCAGCCCGGGACAGATCTACGAGCAGTACTTC.

The chain employs TRBV6-2 or TRBV6-3 and TRBJ2-1, with D maybe TRBD1 (7 bases). The germline V gene has CDR1 MNHEY and CDR2 SVGEGT. This CDR3 has 14 amino acids. V lost 3 bases to trimming and J lost 7 bases, with 13 bases between them. CDR3 coding DNA: TGTGCCAGCAGTTATCAGGGGGGCTTGAATGAGCAGTTCTTC. Translating gives CASSYQGGLNEQFF.

As regards this clonotype: With a much larger clone just one base away, this may be a read error. This chain connects TRBV20-1 to TRBJ1-1; perhaps TRBD1 as D (6 bases). Germline CDR1 is DFQATT and CDR2 is SNEGSKA (reference sequence). The CDR3 spans 15 residues. The V and J ends lost 0 bases and 5 bases respectively, with 16 bases between them. CDR3 sequence reads: CSARDRRGSGTEAFF. The CDR3 nucleotides are TGCAGTGCTAGAGATCGGAGGGGGTCGGGGACTGAAGCTTTCTTT.

This clonotype has a count of ten or more. The gene calls are TRBV20-1 and TRBJ2-7; possible D gene TRBD2, 6 bases. Germline CDR1 DFQATT, CDR2 SNEGSKA (reference sequence). Trimming removed 0 bases from V and 2 bases from J, with 20 bases in between. The CDR3 sequence is 17 residues long. The CDR3 here is CSARDSGGRRGAYEQYF. The DNA for the CDR3 is TGCAGTGCTAGAGATTCCGGGGGAAGGCGCGGGGCCTACGAGCAGTACTTC.